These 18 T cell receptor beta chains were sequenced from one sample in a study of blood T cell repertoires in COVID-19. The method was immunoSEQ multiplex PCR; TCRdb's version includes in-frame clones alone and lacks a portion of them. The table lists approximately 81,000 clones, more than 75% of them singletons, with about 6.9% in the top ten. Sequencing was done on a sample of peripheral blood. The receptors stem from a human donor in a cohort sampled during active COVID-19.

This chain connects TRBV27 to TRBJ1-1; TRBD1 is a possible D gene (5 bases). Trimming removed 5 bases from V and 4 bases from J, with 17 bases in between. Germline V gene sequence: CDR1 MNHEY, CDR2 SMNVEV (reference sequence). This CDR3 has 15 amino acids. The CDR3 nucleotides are TGTGCCAGCAGTGCTACCAGGGTGGGAAGCACTGAAGCTTTCTTT. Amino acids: CASSATRVGSTEAFF.

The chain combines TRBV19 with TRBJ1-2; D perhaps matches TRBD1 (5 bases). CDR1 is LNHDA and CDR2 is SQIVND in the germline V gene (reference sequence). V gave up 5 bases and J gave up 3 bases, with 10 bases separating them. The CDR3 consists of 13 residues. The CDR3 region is CASSQSGDYGYTF. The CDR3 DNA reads TGTGCCAGTAGTCAGTCGGGGGACTATGGCTACACCTTC.

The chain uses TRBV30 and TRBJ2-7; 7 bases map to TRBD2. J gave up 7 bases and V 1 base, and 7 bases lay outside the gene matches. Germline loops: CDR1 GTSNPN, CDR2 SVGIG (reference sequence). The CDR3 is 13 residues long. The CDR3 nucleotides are TGTGCCTGGAGTGAGAGCGGGGTCCGTGAGCAGTACTTC. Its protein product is CAWSESGVREQYF.

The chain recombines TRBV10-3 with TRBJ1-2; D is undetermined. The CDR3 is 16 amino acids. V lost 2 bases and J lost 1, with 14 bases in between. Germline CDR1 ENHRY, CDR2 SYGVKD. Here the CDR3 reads CAISEPPDRGNYGYTF. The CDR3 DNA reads TGTGCCATCAGTGAGCCCCCCGACCGCGGTAACTATGGCTACACCTTC.

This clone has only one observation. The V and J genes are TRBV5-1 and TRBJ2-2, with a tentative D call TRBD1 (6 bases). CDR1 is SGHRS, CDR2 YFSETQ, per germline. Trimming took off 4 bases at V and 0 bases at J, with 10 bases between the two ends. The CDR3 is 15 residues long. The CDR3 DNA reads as TGCGCCAGCAGCCCTGGGACACCGAACACCGGGGAGCTGTTTTTT. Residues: CASSPGTPNTGELFF.

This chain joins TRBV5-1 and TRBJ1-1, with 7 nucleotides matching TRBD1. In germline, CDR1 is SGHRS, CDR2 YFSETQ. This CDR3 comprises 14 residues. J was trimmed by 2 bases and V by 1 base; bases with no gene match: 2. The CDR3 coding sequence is TGCGCCAGCAGCTTGAACAGGGGAAACACTGAAGCTTTCTTT. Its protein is CASSLNRGNTEAFF.

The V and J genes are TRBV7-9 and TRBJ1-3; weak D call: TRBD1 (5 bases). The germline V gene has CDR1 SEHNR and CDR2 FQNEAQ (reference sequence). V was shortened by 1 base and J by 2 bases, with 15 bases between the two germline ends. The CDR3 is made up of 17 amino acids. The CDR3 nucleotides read TGTGCCAGCAGCTTAGATGTCAGGACAATTACTGGAAACACCATATATTTT. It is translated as CASSLDVRTITGNTIYF.

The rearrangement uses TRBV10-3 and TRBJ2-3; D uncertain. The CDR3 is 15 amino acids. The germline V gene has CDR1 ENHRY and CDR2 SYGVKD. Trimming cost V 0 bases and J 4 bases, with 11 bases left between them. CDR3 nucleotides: TGTGCCATCAGTGAGTCTGGAGAATCCGCAGATACGCAGTATTTT. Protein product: CAISESGESADTQYF.

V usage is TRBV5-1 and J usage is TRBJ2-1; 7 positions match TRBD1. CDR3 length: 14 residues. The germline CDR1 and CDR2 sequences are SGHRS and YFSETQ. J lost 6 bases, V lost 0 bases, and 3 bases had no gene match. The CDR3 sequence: CASSLGGGSNEQFF. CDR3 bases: TGCGCCAGCAGCTTGGGAGGGGGCAGCAATGAGCAGTTCTTC.

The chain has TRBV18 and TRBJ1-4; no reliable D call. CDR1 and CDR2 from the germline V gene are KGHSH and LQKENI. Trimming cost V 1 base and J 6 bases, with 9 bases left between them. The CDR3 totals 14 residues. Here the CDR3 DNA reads TGTGCCAGCTCACCACTCATGTCGGATGAAAAACTGTTTTTT. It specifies CASSPLMSDEKLFF.

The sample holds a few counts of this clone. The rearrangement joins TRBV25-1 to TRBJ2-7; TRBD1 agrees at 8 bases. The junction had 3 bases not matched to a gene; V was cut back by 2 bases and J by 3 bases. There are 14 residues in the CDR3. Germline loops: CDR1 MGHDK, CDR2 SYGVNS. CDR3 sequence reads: CASSERTGIYEQYF. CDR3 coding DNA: TGTGCCAGCAGTGAAAGGACAGGGATCTACGAGCAGTACTTC.

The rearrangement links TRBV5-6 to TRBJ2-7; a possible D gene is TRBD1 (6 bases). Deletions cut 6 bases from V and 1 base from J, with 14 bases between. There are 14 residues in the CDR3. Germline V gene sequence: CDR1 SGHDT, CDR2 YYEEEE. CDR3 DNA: TGTGCCAGCACTCGAGGGACAATGTCCTACGAGCAGTACTTC. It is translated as CASTRGTMSYEQYF.

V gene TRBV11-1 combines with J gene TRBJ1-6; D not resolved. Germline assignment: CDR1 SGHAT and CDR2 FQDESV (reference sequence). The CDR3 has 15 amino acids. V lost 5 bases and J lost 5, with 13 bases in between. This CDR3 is CASSRDTIDNSPLHF. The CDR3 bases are TGTGCCAGCAGCAGAGACACGATAGATAATTCACCCCTCCACTTT.

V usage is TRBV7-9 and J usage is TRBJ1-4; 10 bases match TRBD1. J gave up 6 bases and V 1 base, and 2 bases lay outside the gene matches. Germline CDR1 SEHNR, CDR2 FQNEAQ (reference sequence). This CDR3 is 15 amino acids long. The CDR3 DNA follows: TGTGCCAGCAGCTTAGGGACAGGGGGGCATGAAAAACTGTTTTTT. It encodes CASSLGTGGHEKLFF. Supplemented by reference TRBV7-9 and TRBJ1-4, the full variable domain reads DTGVSQNPRHKITKRGQNVTFRCDPISEHNRLYWYRQTLGQGPEFLTYFQNEAQLEKSRLLSDRFSAERPKGSFSTLEIQRTEQGDSAMYLCASSLGTGGHEKLFFGSGTQLSVL.

The CDR3 here is CASSIDWTDRGYGYTF. The CDR3 region has the DNA TGTGCCAGCAGCATTGATTGGACTGACAGGGGCTATGGCTACACCTTC. The chain combines TRBV11-2 with TRBJ1-2; TRBD1 matches 8 bases. The germline V gene has CDR1 SGHAT and CDR2 FQNNGV. The J segment lost 4 bases and the V segment lost 5 bases, leaving 12 bases of the junction unmatched. This CDR3 is built from 16 residues.

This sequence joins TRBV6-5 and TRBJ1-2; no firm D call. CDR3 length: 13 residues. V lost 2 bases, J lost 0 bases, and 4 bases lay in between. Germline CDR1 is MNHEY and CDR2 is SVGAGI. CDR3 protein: CASSYGANYGYTF. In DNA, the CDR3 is TGTGCCAGCAGTTACGGAGCTAACTATGGCTACACCTTC.

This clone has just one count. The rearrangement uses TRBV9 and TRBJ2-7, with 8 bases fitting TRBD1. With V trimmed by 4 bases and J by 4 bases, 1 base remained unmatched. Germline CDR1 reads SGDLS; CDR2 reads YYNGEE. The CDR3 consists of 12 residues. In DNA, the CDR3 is TGTGCCAGCAGCCGGGACAGGTACGAGCAGTACTTC. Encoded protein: CASSRDRYEQYF.

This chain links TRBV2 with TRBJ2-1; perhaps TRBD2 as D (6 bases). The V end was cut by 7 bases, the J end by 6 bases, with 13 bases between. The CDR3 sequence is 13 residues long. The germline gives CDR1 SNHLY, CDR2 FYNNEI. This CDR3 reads CASTGLFSNEQFF. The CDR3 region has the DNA TGTGCCAGCACGGGACTTTTCTCCAATGAGCAGTTCTTC.